The 26 T cell receptor beta chains given below trace back to one sample, sequenced in a study of blood T cell repertoires in COVID-19. TCRdb keeps only in-frame clones here, not all; method: immunoSEQ multiplex PCR. The sample yields roughly 65,000 clones, roughly 85% seen once. The sample was peripheral blood. All receptors derive from a woman of 80 years or more with active or convalescent COVID-19.

The CDR3 DNA reads as TGTGCCATCAGTGAGCGGGTTAAGGACACTGAAGCTTTCTTT. Amino acid sequence: CAISERVKDTEAFF. This sequence joins TRBV10-3 and TRBJ1-1, with D uncertain. This CDR3 comprises 14 residues. V lost 2 bases and J 3 bases, leaving 10 bases between the germline ends. In germline, CDR1 is ENHRY, CDR2 SYGVKD.

V gene TRBV6-1 combines with J gene TRBJ1-6; D not certain. This CDR3 is built from 12 residues. Trimming took 3 bases from V and 9 from J, leaving 6 bases between them. Per the germline V gene, CDR1 is MNHNS and CDR2 is SASEGT. CDR3 in amino acids: CASSERASPLHF. The CDR3 DNA is TGTGCCAGCAGTGAGAGGGCTTCACCCCTCCACTTT.

The genes are TRBV27 and TRBJ1-1; TRBD1 is a possible D gene (6 bases). CDR1 and CDR2 (germline): MNHEY, SMNVEV (reference sequence). This CDR3 spans 13 amino acids. The V end lost 6 bases, the J end lost 6 bases, and 14 bases lay between the germline ends. CDR3 in amino acids: CASRPQGSPEAFF. CDR3 nucleotides: TGTGCCAGCAGACCTCAGGGGTCCCCTGAAGCTTTCTTT.

The chain joins TRBV13 to TRBJ1-2; possibly TRBD1 for D (6 bases). The CDR3 runs to 13 residues. The V end lost 0 bases, the J end lost 8 bases, and 10 bases lay between the germline ends. Germline V gene data show CDR1 as PRHDT and CDR2 as FYEKMQ (reference sequence). The CDR3 nucleotides read TGTGCCAGCAGCTTAGGGCAGGGACACGGCTACACCTTC. This encodes CASSLGQGHGYTF.

The V call is TRBV5-1, the J call TRBJ2-2; the D gene is possibly TRBD2 (5 bases). CDR3 length: 14 amino acids. Germline V gene sequence: CDR1 SGHRS, CDR2 YFSETQ. The germline V and J ends were trimmed by 0 bases and 5 bases, with 8 bases remaining between them. CDR3 residues: CASSLVTGTGELFF. The CDR3 DNA is TGCGCCAGCAGCTTGGTAACGGGGACCGGGGAGCTGTTTTTT.

The chain has TRBV2 and TRBJ2-2, with 7 bases matching TRBD1. V dropped 1 base and J dropped 5; count of bases not matched to a gene: 4. Germline CDR1 reads SNHLY; CDR2 reads FYNNEI. The CDR3 length is 15 residues. CDR3 bases: TGTGCCAGCAGTGAAGATAGGACAGGAACCGGGGAGCTGTTTTTT. It codes for CASSEDRTGTGELFF.

In DNA form, the CDR3 reads TGTGCCAGCAGCCCAGGGAGGGGTAATGAAAAACTGTTTTTT. Translating gives CASSPGRGNEKLFF. This sequence joins TRBV5-6 and TRBJ1-4; a possible D gene is TRBD1 (5 bases). CDR3 length equals 14 residues. Germline V CDR1 and CDR2: SGHDT, YYEEEE. Trimming removed 4 bases at V and 4 bases at J, with 11 bases between.

This clone was detected many times. The V call is TRBV19, the J call TRBJ2-1; tentative D call: TRBD2 (6 bases). CDR3 size: 16 residues. The V gene lost 6 bases and the J gene lost 3 bases, with 18 bases spanning the gap. Germline V gives CDR1 LNHDA, CDR2 SQIVND (reference sequence). CDR3 region: CASSPAGGAGYNEQFF. CDR3 sequence (DNA): TGTGCCAGTAGCCCCGCCGGGGGTGCGGGCTACAATGAGCAGTTCTTC.

The chain uses TRBV11-2 and TRBJ2-3, with 8 positions matching TRBD1. CDR1 is SGHAT, CDR2 FQNNGV, per germline. The junction had 14 bases not matched to a gene; V was cut back by 5 bases and J by 4 bases. This CDR3 is 17 amino acids long. CDR3 in amino acids: CASSPGAQGAAADTQYF. CDR3 nucleotides: TGTGCCAGCAGCCCAGGGGCTCAGGGGGCCGCCGCAGATACGCAGTATTTT.

V and J are TRBV19 and TRBJ2-3, with D possibly TRBD2 on 6 matching bases. Germline lookup yields CDR1 LNHDA and CDR2 SQIVND (reference sequence). There are 17 residues in the CDR3. V was cut by 4 bases and J by 2 bases, with 19 bases left in between. CDR3 region: CASSKDRDSTHTDTQYF. The CDR3 nucleotides are TGTGCCAGTAGTAAAGACCGGGACTCCACCCACACAGATACGCAGTATTTT.

The chain carries TRBV6-6 and TRBJ1-1, with D perhaps TRBD1 (5 bases). V dropped 8 bases and J dropped 5 bases, with 15 bases sitting between them. CDR3 size: 13 residues. CDR1 MNHNY and CDR2 SVGAGI come from the germline V gene (reference sequence). CDR3 DNA sequence: TGTGCCAGCTTGGGGGGGGGAGGGACTGAAGCTTTCTTT. It translates to CASLGGGGTEAFF.

The chain carries TRBV18 and TRBJ2-2; a weak D match, TRBD1 (6 bases). The CDR3 has 15 amino acids. Germline assignment: CDR1 KGHSH and CDR2 LQKENI. Trimming stripped 3 bases from V and 1 base from J, with 9 bases between. CDR3 in amino acids: CASSPAGVNTGELFF. The CDR3 nucleotides are TGTGCCAGCTCACCGGCAGGGGTGAACACCGGGGAGCTGTTTTTT.

The chain uses TRBV20-1 and TRBJ2-7, with 7 bases identical to TRBD1. The CDR3 covers 11 residues. The ends lost 4 bases at V and 5 bases at J; junction bases unmatched: 2. Germline CDR1 and CDR2: DFQATT and SNEGSKA (reference sequence). The CDR3: CSAKTGHEQYF. CDR3 bases: TGCAGTGCTAAGACAGGGCACGAGCAGTACTTC.

V usage is TRBV7-9 and J usage is TRBJ2-1, with D possibly being TRBD1 (6 bases). V shed 5 bases and J shed 8 bases, with 10 bases lying between them. The CDR3 totals 12 residues. Germline CDR1 reads SEHNR; CDR2 reads FQNEAQ (reference sequence). The CDR3 sequence: CASSRAGDEQFF. The CDR3 bases are TGTGCCAGCAGCAGGGCAGGGGATGAGCAGTTCTTC.

J is TRBJ1-4 and V is TRBV6-2 or TRBV6-3; 7 positions match TRBD1. Germline V lookup: CDR1 MNHEY, CDR2 SVGEGT. With V trimmed by 0 bases and J by 4 bases, 8 bases remained unmatched. The CDR3 has 17 residues. DNA for the CDR3: TGTGCCAGCAGTTACTCGAGACAGGGCCATGGTAATGAAAAACTGTTTTTT. Amino acids: CASSYSRQGHGNEKLFF.

This clone occurred once. This chain uses TRBV6-5 with TRBJ1-2; 9 bases are shared with TRBD1. The CDR3 is 12 residues long. CDR1 MNHEY and CDR2 SVGAGI come from the germline V gene. Trimming cost V 5 bases and J 8 bases; bases outside gene matches: 3. Written as DNA, the CDR3 is TGTGCCAGCAGTCGGACAGGGGACGGCTACACCTTC. Translated, it gives CASSRTGDGYTF.

This clone was seen once. V gene TRBV28 combines with J gene TRBJ2-1; the D gene is possibly TRBD1 (5 bases). V lost 4 bases, J lost 11 bases, and 12 bases lay in between. From germline, CDR1 is MDHEN and CDR2 SYDVKM. This CDR3 has 12 residues. CDR3 loop: CASSSRRVQQFF. Written as DNA, the CDR3 is TGTGCCAGCAGTTCCCGCAGGGTTCAGCAGTTCTTC.

The chain couples TRBV5-1 to TRBJ1-4, with TRBD1 as a possible D gene (6 bases). With 6 bases removed from V and 8 bases from J, the gap between germline ends came to 14 bases. CDR3 size: 13 residues. Germline-derived CDR1 and CDR2 are SGHRS and YFSETQ. The CDR3 DNA follows: TGCGCCAGCAAACTACAGGGTAACGAAAAACTGTTTTTT. Translated: CASKLQGNEKLFF.

The V and J genes are TRBV30 and TRBJ1-1; D is perhaps TRBD1 (5 bases). The CDR3 extends over 13 amino acids. With 4 bases removed from V and 4 bases from J, the gap between germline ends came to 13 bases. CDR1 and CDR2 (germline): GTSNPN, SVGIG (reference sequence). In DNA, the CDR3 is TGTGCCTGGAATAGGGGCTCGGGCACTGAAGCTTTCTTT. It translates to CAWNRGSGTEAFF.

The chain links TRBV30 to TRBJ1-2; D is unresolved. The ends were cut back, 2 bases at V and 5 bases at J, with 9 bases in the middle. Germline V lookup: CDR1 GTSNPN, CDR2 SVGIG (reference sequence). CDR3 length equals 12 residues. The chain's CDR3 is CAWSPGGYGYTF. In DNA form, the CDR3 reads TGTGCCTGGAGTCCGGGCGGGTATGGCTACACCTTC.

The chain is built from TRBV7-2 and TRBJ2-7; possible D gene TRBD2, 5 bases. Germline V gene data show CDR1 as SGHTA and CDR2 as FQGNSA. V lost 1 base and J 4 bases, leaving 20 bases between the germline ends. CDR3 length: 17 residues. CDR3 DNA: TGTGCCAGCAGCTTAGAACGGGGTCCGGGGAGATATTACGAGCAGTACTTC. Translating it yields CASSLERGPGRYYEQYF.

J is TRBJ1-5 and V is TRBV12-5, with TRBD1 as a possible D gene (6 bases). Germline loops: CDR1 LGHNT, CDR2 FRNRAP. This CDR3 has 14 amino acids. The V gene lost 3 bases and the J gene lost 6 bases, with 12 bases spanning the gap. The CDR3 coding sequence is TGTGCTAGTGGTTTAGGGACATCCCGTCAGCCCCAGCATTTT. This codes for CASGLGTSRQPQHF.

This rearrangement joins TRBV19 to TRBJ1-3; 7 bases map to TRBD1. In germline, CDR1 is LNHDA, CDR2 SQIVND (reference sequence). V dropped 5 bases and J dropped 7; count of bases not matched to a gene: 11. The CDR3 totals 15 residues. CDR3 residues: CASSRQGWAGNTIYF. The CDR3, as DNA: TGTGCCAGTAGTCGACAGGGATGGGCCGGGAACACCATATATTTT.

The V gene is TRBV6-5, the J gene TRBJ1-6, with D maybe TRBD1 (6 bases). Germline loops: CDR1 MNHEY, CDR2 SVGAGI. This CDR3 is 14 amino acids long. Trimming stripped 5 bases from V and 7 bases from J, with 12 bases between. CDR3 loop: CASSTRDTNSPLHF. CDR3 DNA sequence: TGTGCCAGCAGTACGAGGGACACCAATTCACCCCTCCACTTT.

The chain links TRBV15 to TRBJ2-2; perhaps TRBD1 as D (5 bases). Looked up from germline, CDR1 is LNHNV and CDR2 is YYDKDF (reference sequence). CDR3 length: 13 amino acids. The germline V and J ends were trimmed by 0 bases and 9 bases, with 8 bases remaining between them. The CDR3 DNA sequence: TGTGCCACCAGCAGAGATCCAGGGCGGGAGCTGTTTTTT. Encoded protein: CATSRDPGRELFF.

V usage is TRBV25-1 and J usage is TRBJ1-2, with D perhaps TRBD1 (5 bases). CDR3 length equals 17 residues. The ends were cut back, 2 bases at V and 0 bases at J, with 16 bases in the middle. Germline lookup yields CDR1 MGHDK and CDR2 SYGVNS. Here the CDR3 reads CASSEPGDGMPNYGYTF. CDR3 in DNA: TGTGCCAGCAGTGAACCGGGGGATGGGATGCCTAACTATGGCTACACCTTC.